This is a list of T cell receptor beta chains from one sample in a study of memory CD4+ T cells and cytomegalovirus serostatus. Data came from immunoSEQ multiplex PCR; TCRdb stores just in-frame clones and leaves some out. Of about 75,000 clones in the sample, 60% to 80% were seen once. Sequencing was done on a sample of memory CD4+ T cells from blood. The receptors were gathered from an adult in good health and CMV-seropositive. The CDR3 runs from the conserved cysteine through the conserved F or W. Each record gives: D gene, J gene, V gene, clone size, CDR3 DNA, CDR3 protein. The D gene is left open where the match is weak. Expanded clones are given a class, and other clones once, few, many or no size at all.

D gene: .; J gene: TRBJ2-1; V gene: TRBV28; clone size: .; CDR3 DNA: TGTGCCAGCAGTTTTGCCCCAGGCAGCTCCTACAATGAGCAGTTCTTC; CDR3 protein: CASSFAPGSSYNEQFF
D gene: TRBD1; J gene: TRBJ2-7; V gene: TRBV28; clone size: once; CDR3 DNA: TGTGCCAGCAGTCGGGACAGGGGGCCCTACGAGCAGTACTTC; CDR3 protein: CASSRDRGPYEQYF
D gene: .; J gene: TRBJ2-1; V gene: TRBV7-9; clone size: .; CDR3 DNA: TGTGCCAGCAACTTCTTGGTGGGGGGCCGCAGACTCCATGAGCAGTTCTTC; CDR3 protein: CASNFLVGGRRLHEQFF
D gene: TRBD1; J gene: TRBJ2-2; V gene: TRBV10-3; clone size: few; CDR3 DNA: TGTGCCATCAGTCCCAGGGGGCTTGGCACCGGGGAGCTGTTTTTT; CDR3 protein: CAISPRGLGTGELFF
D gene: TRBD1; J gene: TRBJ1-4; V gene: TRBV11-2; clone size: .; CDR3 DNA: TGTGCCAGCAGCTTTAACAGGGGACGTGAAAAACTGTTTTTT; CDR3 protein: CASSFNRGREKLFF
D gene: .; J gene: TRBJ1-3; V gene: TRBV5-1; clone size: once; CDR3 DNA: TGCGCCAGCAGCTTGGCCGGAATAGGCGGAAACACCATATATTTT; CDR3 protein: CASSLAGIGGNTIYF
D gene: .; J gene: TRBJ1-1; V gene: TRBV7-7; clone size: .; CDR3 DNA: TGTGCTAGCAGCCTCAGGAGGGACACTGAAGCTTTCTTT; CDR3 protein: CASSLRRDTEAFF
D gene: .; J gene: TRBJ1-4; V gene: TRBV28; clone size: .; CDR3 DNA: TGTGCCAGCAGTTTATCTTTGTACGAAAAACTGTTTTTT; CDR3 protein: CASSLSLYEKLFF
D gene: .; J gene: TRBJ1-4; V gene: TRBV30; clone size: .; CDR3 DNA: TGTGCCTGGAGTGAGCAGCTTAATGCGGGAGAAAAACTGTTTTTT; CDR3 protein: CAWSEQLNAGEKLFF
D gene: .; J gene: TRBJ1-5; V gene: TRBV19; clone size: once; CDR3 DNA: TGTGCCAGTAGTATTGGGAACGATCAGCCCCAGCATTTT; CDR3 protein: CASSIGNDQPQHF